This TCR beta chain was recorded in a study of beta chain features in type 1 diabetes. This clone occurred a few times. Its target is unknown. Study-wide results and caveats: Highly expressing activated T cells could be over-counted with a cDNA template.

Every isolated RNA sample was fully reverse transcribed, so sequencing captured expressed TCRB transcripts. Sequenced by immunoSEQ multiplex PCR; TCRdb stores in-frame clones only, minus some. The sample includes 900,000 or so clones, about a sixth of them seen just once. Trimming left V 7 bases short and J 13 bases short, with 20 bases between. The germline gives CDR1 LNHDA, CDR2 SQIVND (reference sequence). The CDR3 covers 13 residues. The V gene is TRBV19, the J gene TRBJ2-1; D is possibly TRBD2 (6 bases). This sequence originates from a woman aged 18-29 years in good health. Sequenced input: naive CD4+ T cells from blood. CDR3 residues: CASTPGDRFAQFF. CDR3 in DNA: TGTGCCAGTACCCCGGGGGACCGCTTTGCCCAGTTCTTC.